The 31 T cell receptor beta chains reported below all come from one sample, sequenced in a study of PD-1 blockade in classical Hodgkin lymphoma. Every patient relapsed after autologous stem cell transplantation, and brentuximab vedotin exposure varied. The repertoire was sequenced with immunoSEQ multiplex PCR; TCRdb's copy has only in-frame clones and lacks some. The data contain about 61,000 clones, around 89% of them singletons. This material consisted of peripheral blood mononuclear cells (PBMCs), taken at baseline. These receptors originate from a human donor with classical Hodgkin lymphoma.

This chain links TRBV4-1 with TRBJ1-4, with D unresolved. V shed 1 base and J shed 8 bases, with 14 bases lying between them. This CDR3 has 15 residues. Germline lookup yields CDR1 MGHRA and CDR2 YSYEKL. The CDR3: CASSQGFGDGEKLFF. The DNA for the CDR3 is TGCGCCAGCAGCCAAGGGTTCGGGGATGGGGAAAAACTGTTTTTT.

The chain carries TRBV5-5 and TRBJ2-7, with D possibly matching TRBD1 (5 bases). CDR3 length equals 12 residues. Germline CDR1 reads SGHKS; CDR2 reads YYEKEE (reference sequence). V was pared by 0 bases and J by 6 bases, with 7 bases between. CDR3 coding DNA: TGTGCCAGCAGCTTGGCAACAGGCGAGCAGTACTTC. Translating gives CASSLATGEQYF.

The chain employs TRBV7-9 and TRBJ2-1, with 7 bases that match TRBD1. V was clipped by 5 bases and J by 5 bases; unmatched bases: 9. Germline CDR1 and CDR2: SEHNR and FQNEAQ (reference sequence). The CDR3 runs to 15 residues. The CDR3 sequence: CASSLPDRRHNEQFF. For the CDR3, the DNA is TGTGCCAGCAGCCTCCCGGACAGGAGACACAATGAGCAGTTCTTC.

This clone was counted once. The chain recombines TRBV6-1 with TRBJ2-3; D gene ambiguous. V was clipped by 4 bases and J by 0 bases, with 2 bases between them. The CDR3 is made up of 12 amino acids. CDR1 and CDR2 (germline): MNHNS, SASEGT. The DNA for the CDR3 is TGTGCCAGCAGTGGGAGCACAGATACGCAGTATTTT. It codes for CASSGSTDTQYF.

This clone was found once. The chain carries TRBV7-9 and TRBJ1-3; D not certain. The V end lost 1 base, the J end lost 0 bases, and 7 bases lay between the germline ends. The CDR3 loop spans 15 amino acids. Per germline, CDR1 SEHNR and CDR2 FQNEAQ (reference sequence). The CDR3 reads CASSLGRSSGNTIYF. DNA of the CDR3: TGTGCCAGCAGCTTAGGAAGAAGCTCTGGAAACACCATATATTTT.

The chain employs TRBV7-2 and TRBJ2-7; TRBD1 is a possible D gene (5 bases). The CDR3 is made up of 12 amino acids. Trimming took off 1 base at V and 6 bases at J, with 7 bases between the two ends. The germline V gene encodes CDR1 SGHTA and CDR2 FQGNSA. The CDR3 bases are TGTGCCAGCAGCTTAGAAGGGGCCGAGCAGTACTTC. Translation gives CASSLEGAEQYF.

This chain uses TRBV11-2 with TRBJ2-5; D is unresolved. V gave up 5 bases and J gave up 5 bases, with 15 bases separating them. Germline values: CDR1 SGHAT, CDR2 FQNNGV. This CDR3 has 14 residues. DNA for the CDR3: TGTGCCAGCAGCACCGACGGTTGGTTGGAGACCCAGTACTTC. Amino acids: CASSTDGWLETQYF.

The gene calls are TRBV30 and TRBJ1-1; D remains unclear. The V gene lost 3 bases and the J gene lost 7 bases, with 24 bases spanning the gap. The CDR3 extends over 16 amino acids. CDR1 is GTSNPN, CDR2 SVGIG, per germline (reference sequence). The CDR3 protein is CAWSTMWTGVGDEAFF. The CDR3 DNA sequence: TGTGCCTGGAGCACCATGTGGACTGGGGTGGGAGATGAAGCTTTCTTT.

V usage is TRBV30 and J usage is TRBJ2-5; D call uncertain. In germline, CDR1 is GTSNPN, CDR2 SVGIG (reference sequence). This CDR3 comprises 12 residues. Trimming removed 2 bases at V and 5 bases at J, with 9 bases between. Written as DNA, the CDR3 is TGTGCCTGGAGTCCGATCGGGGAGACCCAGTACTTC. Translating it yields CAWSPIGETQYF.

This clone was detected once. The chain links TRBV6-5 to TRBJ2-7, with D possibly called TRBD1 or TRBD2 (6 bases each). The germline gives CDR1 MNHEY, CDR2 SVGAGI. This CDR3 spans 16 amino acids. V was trimmed by 2 bases and J by 6 bases, leaving 20 bases between them. This CDR3 is CASSYKEVVRGGEQYF. CDR3 bases: TGTGCCAGCAGTTACAAGGAGGTCGTCAGGGGAGGCGAGCAGTACTTC.

This clone was seen just once. This CDR3 is CASSSDPTLGAFF. The CDR3 coding sequence is TGTGCCAGCAGTTCGGACCCGACACTTGGAGCTTTCTTT. V gene TRBV6-5 combines with J gene TRBJ1-1; no definite D call. Germline V gives CDR1 MNHEY, CDR2 SVGAGI. The CDR3 spans 13 residues. With 4 bases removed from V and 10 bases from J, the gap between germline ends came to 16 bases.

This clone was detected only once. This chain joins TRBV29-1 and TRBJ2-5; tentative D call: TRBD1 (5 bases). The V and J ends lost 6 bases and 5 bases respectively, with 25 bases between them. This CDR3 has 16 amino acids. Germline lookup yields CDR1 SQVTM and CDR2 ANQGSEA. The chain's CDR3 is CSVYSLGQFVGETQYF. The CDR3 DNA follows: TGCAGCGTGTATAGTCTGGGGCAGTTCGTGGGGGAGACCCAGTACTTC.

V gene TRBV21-1 combines with J gene TRBJ2-5; whether TRBD1, the table's D call, matches the DNA was not checked. TRBV21-1 has pseudogene status. The CDR3 loop spans 14 amino acids. As DNA, the CDR3 is TGTGCCAGCAGTAAGACAGGGTTCGGAGAGACCCAGTACTTC. Its translation is CASSKTGFGETQYF.

This rearrangement joins TRBV30 to TRBJ2-5, with D perhaps TRBD2 (7 bases). V gave up 4 bases and J gave up 5 bases, with 17 bases separating them. This CDR3 spans 14 amino acids. Per germline, CDR1 GTSNPN and CDR2 SVGIG (reference sequence). The CDR3 bases are TGTGCCTGGAACAGGGACGGGGGGCTGGAGACCCAGTACTTC. This codes for CAWNRDGGLETQYF.

The CDR3 DNA reads TGTGCCATCAGTGAGGCCGGACAGCTAGACTCACCCCTCCACTTT. Translated, it gives CAISEAGQLDSPLHF. This sequence joins TRBV10-3 and TRBJ1-6; D perhaps matches TRBD1 (6 bases). Germline values: CDR1 ENHRY, CDR2 SYGVKD. The CDR3 is 15 amino acids. Trimming stripped 2 bases from V and 10 bases from J, with 15 bases between.

J is TRBJ1-1 and V is TRBV27; the D is unclear. There are 14 residues in the CDR3. Germline values: CDR1 MNHEY, CDR2 SMNVEV (reference sequence). Trimming shortened V by 5 bases and J by 0 bases, and 10 bases separated the two germline ends. The CDR3 region is CASSPLGLNTEAFF. CDR3 DNA: TGTGCCAGCAGTCCCCTGGGCCTGAACACTGAAGCTTTCTTT.

The J gene is TRBJ2-5, the V gene TRBV23-1; D is uncertain. Being an ORF, TRBV23-1 has a function that is uncertain. The V end was cut by 4 bases, the J end by 9 bases, with 9 bases between. This CDR3 has 11 residues. The CDR3 loop is CASSRWMSQYF. The CDR3 nucleotides are TGCGCCAGCAGTCGATGGATGTCCCAGTACTTC.

The chain has TRBV28 and TRBJ2-1; 7 bases are shared with TRBD1. CDR1 is MDHEN and CDR2 is SYDVKM in the germline V gene. The CDR3 is made up of 13 amino acids. J lost 7 bases, V lost 5 bases, and 5 bases had no gene match. CDR3 nucleotide sequence: TGTGCCAGCAGTCGGACAGGTAATAATGAGCAGTTCTTC. Translated, it gives CASSRTGNNEQFF. Drawing the rest from reference TRBV28 and TRBJ2-1, the complete variable domain is DVKVTQSSRYLVKRTGEKVFLECVQDMDHENMFWYRQDPGLGLRLIYFSYDVKMKEKGDIPEGYSVSREKKERFSLILESASTNQTSMYLCASSRTGNNEQFFGPGTRLTVL.

The chain uses TRBV5-1 and TRBJ1-5; TRBD1 agrees at 7 bases. The CDR3 extends over 13 amino acids. CDR1 and CDR2 (germline): SGHRS, YFSETQ. V lost 9 bases, J lost 7 bases, and 10 bases stayed unmatched. The CDR3 DNA follows: TGCGCCAACCGCGACAGGGCTGGGCAGCCCCAGCATTTT. Its translation: CANRDRAGQPQHF.

The count of this clone is one. The chain uses TRBV15 and TRBJ2-7, with a possible D match to TRBD1 (5 bases). This CDR3 comprises 15 residues. The ends were cut back, 0 bases at V and 3 bases at J, with 12 bases in the middle. CDR1 and CDR2 from the germline V gene are LNHNV and YYDKDF (reference sequence). DNA of the CDR3: TGTGCCACCAGCAGAGATGAAGGACACAGCTACGAGCAGTACTTC. Its protein is CATSRDEGHSYEQYF.

Here the CDR3 DNA reads TGTGCCAGCAGCTTGGGGGACAGGGTAAGCTACGAGCAGTACTTC. Translating it yields CASSLGDRVSYEQYF. This chain joins TRBV5-5 and TRBJ2-7, with 9 bases that match TRBD1. Germline assignment: CDR1 SGHKS and CDR2 YYEKEE (reference sequence). V shed 0 bases and J 3 bases; nucleotides not matched to a gene: 4. The CDR3 loop spans 15 amino acids.

This chain links TRBV5-1 with TRBJ2-2, with D hard to call. CDR1 is SGHRS, CDR2 YFSETQ, per germline. V lost 3 bases, J lost 3 bases, and 3 bases lay in between. The CDR3 extends over 12 amino acids. The CDR3 spells CASSWDTGELFF. CDR3 bases: TGCGCCAGCAGCTGGGACACCGGGGAGCTGTTTTTT. Full variable domain (rest looked up from reference TRBV5-1 and TRBJ2-2): KAGVTQTPRYLIKTRGQQVTLSCSPISGHRSVSWYQQTPGQGLQFLFEYFSETQRNKGNFPGRFSGRQFSNSRSEMNVSTLELGDSALYLCASSWDTGELFFGEGSRLTVL.

The chain joins TRBV2 to TRBJ1-1; D is perhaps TRBD1 (5 bases). V was clipped by 6 bases and J by 0 bases, with 14 bases between them. Looked up from germline, CDR1 is SNHLY and CDR2 is FYNNEI. The CDR3 totals 15 residues. The CDR3 reads CASRQESSMNTEAFF. The DNA of the CDR3 is TGTGCCAGCAGACAGGAGTCGAGTATGAACACTGAAGCTTTCTTT.

The chain carries TRBV5-6 and TRBJ1-3, with a tentative D call TRBD1 (5 bases). This CDR3 has 16 residues. Germline V lookup: CDR1 SGHDT, CDR2 YYEEEE. The V gene lost 1 base and the J gene lost 4 bases, with 15 bases spanning the gap. CDR3 sequence reads: CASSLRKSRGGNTIYF. CDR3 nucleotide sequence: TGTGCCAGCAGCTTGAGGAAGTCAAGGGGAGGAAACACCATATATTTT.

V and J are TRBV5-6 and TRBJ2-3; no firm D call. V was trimmed by 2 bases and J by 0 bases, leaving 4 bases between them. Germline lookup yields CDR1 SGHDT and CDR2 YYEEEE. The CDR3 is 13 amino acids. Written as DNA, the CDR3 is TGTGCCAGCAGCTTCGGCAGCACAGATACGCAGTATTTT. This codes for CASSFGSTDTQYF.

V and J are TRBV5-6 and TRBJ1-3; D is perhaps TRBD1 (6 bases). CDR1 is SGHDT, CDR2 YYEEEE, per germline. Trimming took 0 bases from V and 6 from J, leaving 7 bases between them. This CDR3 spans 13 amino acids. The CDR3 spells CASSLEGENTIYF. CDR3 sequence (DNA): TGTGCCAGCAGCTTGGAGGGGGAAAACACCATATATTTT.

The chain carries TRBV6-5 and TRBJ2-7; no definite D call. The germline V gene has CDR1 MNHEY and CDR2 SVGAGI. CDR3 length: 12 residues. V lost 0 bases to trimming and J lost 6 bases, with 6 bases between them. CDR3 sequence reads: CASSYSATEQYF. CDR3 coding DNA: TGTGCCAGCAGTTACTCTGCGACCGAGCAGTACTTC.

The chain carries TRBV27 and TRBJ1-5; D gene unclear. Germline V CDR1 and CDR2: MNHEY, SMNVEV (reference sequence). V gave up 3 bases and J gave up 0 bases, with 3 bases separating them. The CDR3 runs 13 residues. This CDR3 reads CASSFNSNQPQHF. In DNA, the CDR3 is TGTGCCAGCAGTTTTAATAGCAATCAGCCCCAGCATTTT.

The chain combines TRBV27 with TRBJ2-1, with TRBD1 identical over 7 bases. V lost 6 bases, J lost 6 bases, and 14 bases stayed unmatched. The CDR3 is 16 amino acids. Per the germline V gene, CDR1 is MNHEY and CDR2 is SMNVEV (reference sequence). The CDR3: CASSRQGSPPGNEQFF. The CDR3 DNA follows: TGTGCCAGCAGCCGACAGGGTTCCCCTCCAGGCAATGAGCAGTTCTTC.

The V and J genes are TRBV11-2 and TRBJ1-2, with D perhaps TRBD1 (6 bases). The CDR3 covers 15 residues. The germline CDR1 and CDR2 sequences are SGHAT and FQNNGV. The V gene lost 5 bases and the J gene lost 8 bases, with 21 bases spanning the gap. The CDR3 loop reads CASSPARGRLKGYTF. The CDR3 DNA reads TGTGCCAGCAGCCCAGCCCGGGGGCGCCTAAAAGGCTACACCTTC.

The chain employs TRBV7-9 and TRBJ2-3, with D possibly being TRBD2 (6 bases). The CDR3 has 15 amino acids. V was clipped by 2 bases and J by 0 bases, with 9 bases between them. Germline values: CDR1 SEHNR, CDR2 FQNEAQ (reference sequence). The CDR3 sequence is CASSLTGESTDTQYF. CDR3 coding DNA: TGTGCCAGCAGCTTAACGGGGGAAAGCACAGATACGCAGTATTTT.